What follows are 24 T cell receptor beta chains derived from one specimen sequenced in a study of T cells in Graves' hyperthyroidism and ophthalmopathy. Researchers took RNA transcripts and amplified the TCR beta CDR3 regions from them. HTBI primers were used for first-round RT-PCR of the TCR CDR3. TCRdb re-analysed the multiplex PCR reads in MiXCR, keeping a single row per CDR3 protein. Among roughly 400,000 distinct CDR3 sequences, more than 20% were seen once, and the ten largest hold about 70%. The sequenced sample consisted of blood. These TCRs come from a man aged 45-65 years with Graves' hyperthyroidism.

The rearrangement joins TRBV12-3 or TRBV12-4 to TRBJ2-1, with a weak D call TRBD1 (6 bases). V dropped 1 base and J dropped 7 bases, with 8 bases sitting between them. This CDR3 is built from 13 residues. CDR3 loop: CASSLGQENEQFF. The CDR3 DNA follows: TGTGCCAGCAGTTTAGGACAGGAAAATGAGCAGTTCTTC.

This clonotype was observed many times. The genes are TRBV20-1 and TRBJ2-7; TRBD2 matches 7 bases. This CDR3 is 12 amino acids long. Germline CDR1 DFQATT, CDR2 SNEGSKA (reference sequence). V gave up 3 bases and J gave up 2 bases; unmatched junction bases: 1. DNA for the CDR3: TGCAGTGCTAGGGGGAGGGCCTACGAGCAGTACTTC. As protein: CSARGRAYEQYF.

V and J are TRBV11-2 and TRBJ2-7, with TRBD2 matching 9 bases. In germline, CDR1 is SGHAT, CDR2 FQNNGV. V lost 5 bases and J lost 3; bases outside the gene matches: 14. The CDR3 extends over 17 amino acids. The CDR3 DNA follows: TGTGCCAGCAGCCAAGAGGGTACTAGCGGGTTAAGCTACGAGCAGTACTTC. It translates to CASSQEGTSGLSYEQYF. The variable domain in full, with the rest retrieved from reference TRBV11-2 and TRBJ2-7, is EAGVAQSPRYKIIEKRQSVAFWCNPISGHATLYWYQQILGQGPKLLIQFQNNGVVDDSQLPKDRFSAERLKGVDSTLKIQPAKLEDSAVYLCASSQEGTSGLSYEQYFGPGTRLTVT.

This clonotype was counted between two and nine times. The chain recombines TRBV2 with TRBJ2-2; tentative D call: TRBD1 (6 bases). Germline loops: CDR1 SNHLY, CDR2 FYNNEI. The CDR3 extends over 15 amino acids. The V end lost 2 bases, the J end lost 4 bases, and 11 bases lay between the germline ends. CDR3 protein: CASSESGVGTGELFF. The CDR3 nucleotides are TGTGCCAGCAGTGAATCAGGGGTGGGCACCGGGGAGCTGTTTTTT.

This clonotype was counted only a few times. The gene calls are TRBV12-3 or TRBV12-4 and TRBJ2-7; 10 nucleotides line up with TRBD1. The CDR3 totals 16 residues. Trimming took 3 bases from V and 5 from J; bases not matched to a gene: 10. This CDR3 reads CASSFLGGTGVDEQYF. The DNA of the CDR3 is TGTGCCAGCAGTTTTCTCGGCGGGACAGGGGTAGACGAGCAGTACTTC.

This clonotype was recorded many times. This chain joins TRBV20-1 and TRBJ2-5; 7 bases are a match to TRBD1. Germline V gene lookup returns CDR1 DFQATT and CDR2 SNEGSKA (reference sequence). V lost 5 bases, J lost 5 bases, and 11 bases stayed unmatched. CDR3 length: 14 residues. The CDR3: CSADPGQLQETQYF. The CDR3 DNA sequence: TGCAGTGCTGACCCGGGACAGCTTCAGGAGACCCAGTACTTC.

This clonotype was counted a few times. This chain connects TRBV3-1 to TRBJ1-5; D gene ambiguous. This CDR3 contains 14 residues. Germline CDR1 is LGHDT and CDR2 is YNNKEL (reference sequence). Trimming took off 1 base at V and 2 bases at J, with 6 bases between the two ends. CDR3 residues: CASSQVSGNQPQHF. In nucleotides, the CDR3 is TGTGCCAGCAGCCAAGTAAGTGGCAATCAGCCCCAGCATTTT.

Ten or more counts support this clonotype. This chain links TRBV28 with TRBJ2-3, with D possibly being TRBD1 (5 bases). Germline CDR1 and CDR2: MDHEN and SYDVKM. V was pared by 3 bases and J by 4 bases, with 11 bases between. This CDR3 comprises 14 residues. CDR3 protein: CASSLGLGPDTQYF. As DNA, the CDR3 is TGTGCCAGCAGTTTGGGGCTGGGGCCAGATACGCAGTATTTT.

In its sample, this clonotype was seen many times. The chain carries TRBV7-9 and TRBJ2-5; tentative D call: TRBD1 (5 bases). From germline, CDR1 is SEHNR and CDR2 FQNEAQ (reference sequence). V was pared by 3 bases and J by 5 bases, with 10 bases between. This CDR3 has 13 amino acids. This CDR3 reads CASSFRVMETQYF. As DNA, the CDR3 is TGTGCCAGCAGCTTCAGGGTTATGGAGACCCAGTACTTC.

V is TRBV27 and J is TRBJ2-5, with a tentative D call TRBD2 (5 bases). Per germline, CDR1 MNHEY and CDR2 SMNVEV (reference sequence). The V gene lost 5 bases and the J gene lost 4 bases, with 20 bases spanning the gap. The length of the CDR3 is 16 residues. CDR3 bases: TGTGCCAGCAGTAACCTCCGGGAAAATCGGGGAGAGACCCAGTACTTC. Its protein product is CASSNLRENRGETQYF.

This clonotype was seen ten or more times. The rearrangement joins TRBV29-1 to TRBJ1-1, with D unresolved. Germline V gene data show CDR1 as SQVTM and CDR2 as ANQGSEA. CDR3 length: 13 amino acids. With 8 bases removed from V and 4 bases from J, the gap between germline ends came to 17 bases. The CDR3 sequence is CSSSTRGITEAFF. In DNA, the CDR3 is TGCAGCTCTAGCACCCGCGGTATCACTGAAGCTTTCTTT.

This chain links TRBV5-1 with TRBJ2-4; unclear D gene. V lost 4 bases and J 5 bases, leaving 13 bases between the germline ends. CDR1 and CDR2 from the germline V gene are SGHRS and YFSETQ. This CDR3 has 14 amino acids. This CDR3 reads CASSRPAQQNIQYF. The CDR3 DNA is TGCGCCAGCAGCCGGCCAGCACAACAAAACATTCAGTACTTC.

This chain joins TRBV6-1 and TRBJ2-2, with 9 nucleotides matching TRBD2. This CDR3 region has 15 residues. Unmatched junction bases numbered 5, after V lost 8 bases and J lost 1 base. Germline V lookup: CDR1 MNHNS, CDR2 SASEGT. In nucleotides, the CDR3 is TGTGCCAGCGAAAGACTAGCGGTGAACACCGGGGAGCTGTTTTTT. Translated, it gives CASERLAVNTGELFF.

J is TRBJ2-6 and V is TRBV6-1; D may match TRBD1 or TRBD2 (5 bases each). V was cut by 11 bases and J by 2 bases, with 16 bases left in between. The CDR3 is made up of 15 amino acids. The germline gives CDR1 MNHNS, CDR2 SASEGT. The CDR3 bases are TGTGCCGGAACACGGGGCACAACTGGGGCCAACGTCCTGACTTTC. Amino acids: CAGTRGTTGANVLTF.

The V call is TRBV12-5, the J call TRBJ1-5; D is ambiguous. Per germline, CDR1 LGHNT and CDR2 FRNRAP. Between the trimmed V and J ends, which lost 1 base and 4 bases, there was a span of 8 bases. The CDR3 covers 14 residues. CDR3 nucleotide sequence: TGTGCTAGTGGTTTGGCTTTGGAGAATCAGCCCCAGCATTTT. Amino acid sequence: CASGLALENQPQHF.

The chain combines TRBV2 with TRBJ2-2; possible D gene TRBD1, 6 bases. This CDR3 is built from 15 residues. Per the germline V gene, CDR1 is SNHLY and CDR2 is FYNNEI. V was trimmed by 6 bases and J by 1 base, leaving 12 bases between them. DNA for the CDR3: TGTGCCAGCAGGGAATGGACAGTGAACACCGGGGAGCTGTTTTTT. Translated: CASREWTVNTGELFF.

This clonotype has ten or more counts. The chain combines TRBV20-1 with TRBJ2-3, with 8 nucleotides matching TRBD1. V dropped 5 bases and J dropped 5; count of bases not matched to a gene: 9. In germline, CDR1 is DFQATT, CDR2 SNEGSKA (reference sequence). CDR3 length: 14 residues. The CDR3 coding sequence is TGCAGTGCTGGAACAGGGGGGTTTGGAGATACGCAGTATTTT. Translation: CSAGTGGFGDTQYF.

The chain has TRBV7-9 and TRBJ2-3; D possibly matches TRBD1 or TRBD2 (5 bases each). Trimming removed 5 bases at V and 4 bases at J, with 25 bases between. The germline V gene has CDR1 SEHNR and CDR2 FQNEAQ (reference sequence). This CDR3 contains 18 residues. CDR3 bases: TGTGCCAGCAGCGCGACCCGCGAGGGTATTAGGGGCGCAGATACGCAGTATTTT. Protein product: CASSATREGIRGADTQYF.

This clonotype was picked up a small number of times. This rearrangement joins TRBV24-1 to TRBJ2-1; TRBD1 agrees at 9 bases. The germline gives CDR1 KGHDR, CDR2 SFDVKD. The CDR3 is made up of 18 amino acids. Trimming at V came to 4 bases and at J to 2 bases, leaving 11 bases not matched to a gene. The chain's CDR3 is CATSEPTPGTGTYNEQFF. CDR3 nucleotide sequence: TGTGCCACCAGTGAACCTACACCCGGGACAGGGACCTACAATGAGCAGTTCTTC.

The chain carries TRBV10-3 and TRBJ2-1, with 8 bases matching TRBD1. Germline values: CDR1 ENHRY, CDR2 SYGVKD. This CDR3 is built from 13 residues. Losses at the gene ends were 9 bases for V and 6 bases for J; bases not matched to a gene: 7. CDR3 in DNA: TGTGCCATAGGACAGGGCCTTGGCAATGAGCAGTTCTTC. The encoded protein is CAIGQGLGNEQFF.

This clonotype showed up just a few times. V usage is TRBV20-1 and J usage is TRBJ1-1; no firm D call. The CDR3 covers 11 residues. Germline V lookup: CDR1 DFQATT, CDR2 SNEGSKA (reference sequence). V lost 4 bases and J 0 bases, leaving 3 bases between the germline ends. The CDR3 DNA follows: TGCAGTGCTATGATGAACACTGAAGCTTTCTTT. Residues: CSAMMNTEAFF.

This clonotype was found many times. V is TRBV6-5 and J is TRBJ2-5, with TRBD2 as a possible D gene (6 bases). The germline gives CDR1 MNHEY, CDR2 SVGAGI. The CDR3 consists of 17 residues. Deletions cut 1 base from V and 4 bases from J, with 19 bases between. This CDR3 reads CASSYYGGTGTRETQYF. CDR3 coding DNA: TGTGCCAGCAGTTACTACGGAGGGACCGGGACTCGAGAGACCCAGTACTTC.

This clonotype was seen more than once but under ten times. This chain joins TRBV15 and TRBJ2-2; no definite D call. This CDR3 is 14 amino acids long. Germline CDR1 LNHNV, CDR2 YYDKDF (reference sequence). Trimming shortened V by 0 bases and J by 5 bases, and 7 bases separated the two germline ends. CDR3 in amino acids: CATSRERATGELFF. CDR3 nucleotides: TGTGCCACCAGCAGAGAAAGGGCGACCGGGGAGCTGTTTTTT. Together with reference TRBV15 and TRBJ2-2, the CDR3 gives the full variable domain: DAMVIQNPRYQVTQFGKPVTLSCSQTLNHNVMYWYQQKSSQAPKLLFHYYDKDFNNEADTPDNFQSRRPNTSFCFLDIRSPGLGDTAMYLCATSRERATGELFFGEGSRLTVL.

This clonotype was seen many times. CDR3 coding DNA: TGTGCCAGCAGCCGTAGCGGGAGTGGCAATGAGCAGTTCTTC. Encoded protein: CASSRSGSGNEQFF. The chain carries TRBV11-3 and TRBJ2-1, with 9 nucleotides matching TRBD2. The CDR3 length is 14 residues. V shed 5 bases and J 6 bases; nucleotides not matched to a gene: 5. CDR1 and CDR2 (germline): SGHNT, YENEEA.